This TCR beta chain was identified in a study of blood T cell repertoires in COVID-19. Study information: Acute and convalescent COVID-19 samples came from the United States, Italy and Spain.

Per the study methods: Reference gene primer amplification gave estimated nucleated cell counts. TCRdb's copy holds only in-frame clones and misses some; the assay was immunoSEQ multiplex PCR. D and trimming were read from the DNA, whereas the V and J calls and clone size are those reported in that table. Among 350,000 to 550,000 clones, around 88% were seen once, and the ten largest hold 4% to 5.5%. Input material: peripheral blood. The receptor was isolated from a woman in her twenties or thirties with acute or convalescent COVID-19.

The CDR3 protein is CASRRGRSTDTQYF. The CDR3 region has the DNA TGTGCCAGCAGGCGCGGGAGGAGCACAGATACGCAGTATTTT. V gene TRBV11-1 combines with J gene TRBJ2-3; 8 bases line up with TRBD2. Germline values: CDR1 SGHAT, CDR2 FQDESV (reference sequence). Trimming cost V 6 bases and J 0 bases; bases outside gene matches: 2. The CDR3 length is 14 residues.